Listed below are T cell receptor beta chains from one sample, sequenced in a study of blood T cell repertoires in COVID-19. Profiled with immunoSEQ multiplex PCR; TCRdb holds only in-frame clones, not every one. The sample has a few hundred thousand clones; less than 90% are singletons. Sequencing input: peripheral blood. These receptors came from a woman in her 70s with COVID-19, enrolled during active disease. Each CDR3 is given with its conserved first and last residue. Each record gives: D gene, V gene, J gene, clone size, CDR3 DNA, CDR3 protein. A D gene is named only where the DNA matches it firmly. The size entry is marked missing in some rows and otherwise reads once, few, many or a size class.

d_call: -; v_call: TRBV3-1/TRBV3-2; j_call: TRBJ2-1; clone_size: -; cdr3_nt: TGTGCCAGCAGCCAAGATCTCGTGACAGCTAACAATGAGCAGTTCTTC; cdr3_aa: CASSQDLVTANNEQFF
d_call: -; v_call: TRBV7-8; j_call: TRBJ1-3; clone_size: -; cdr3_nt: TGTGCCAGCAGCTTAGATCTCACAGTCTCCTCTGGAAACACCATATATTTT; cdr3_aa: CASSLDLTVSSGNTIYF
d_call: TRBD2; v_call: TRBV12-5; j_call: TRBJ2-1; clone_size: -; cdr3_nt: TGTGCTAGTGGTTTGTCAACGCGGCTAGCGGGGGGTGGGGCCTACAATGAGCAGTTCTTC; cdr3_aa: CASGLSTRLAGGGAYNEQFF
d_call: TRBD2; v_call: TRBV24-1; j_call: TRBJ2-7; clone_size: -; cdr3_nt: TGTGCCACCAGTGATCCAACTAGCGGGGGTTCCTACGAGCAGTACTTC; cdr3_aa: CATSDPTSGGSYEQYF
d_call: -; v_call: TRBV7-2; j_call: TRBJ1-5; clone_size: -; cdr3_nt: TGTGCCAGCAGCACCCAGGCTGGGGGAGGGGATCAGCCCCAGCATTTT; cdr3_aa: CASSTQAGGGDQPQHF
d_call: -; v_call: TRBV21-1; j_call: TRBJ1-6; clone_size: -; cdr3_nt: TGTGCCAGCAGCAAATTTCGCTCGCCGGGGAATTCACCCCTCCACTTT; cdr3_aa: CASSKFRSPGNSPLHF
d_call: TRBD1; v_call: TRBV7-2; j_call: TRBJ1-2; clone_size: -; cdr3_nt: TGTGCCAGCAGCTGGGGGACAGCCCTCTATGGCTACACCTTC; cdr3_aa: CASSWGTALYGYTF
d_call: -; v_call: TRBV12-3/TRBV12-4; j_call: TRBJ1-5; clone_size: once; cdr3_nt: TGTGCCAGCAGTCTACAGGGCAATCAGCCCCAGCATTTT; cdr3_aa: CASSLQGNQPQHF
d_call: -; v_call: TRBV24-1; j_call: TRBJ2-1; clone_size: -; cdr3_nt: TGTGCCACCAGTGATTCGGGGAACTCCTACAATGAGCAGTTCTTC; cdr3_aa: CATSDSGNSYNEQFF
d_call: -; v_call: TRBV6-6; j_call: TRBJ2-3; clone_size: -; cdr3_nt: TGTGCCAGCAGTTACCCCGGACAGACAGATACGCAGTATTTT; cdr3_aa: CASSYPGQTDTQYF
d_call: -; v_call: TRBV28; j_call: TRBJ1-2; clone_size: once; cdr3_nt: TGTGCCAGCAGCCAGGGGTATGGCTACACCTTC; cdr3_aa: CASSQGYGYTF
d_call: TRBD1; v_call: TRBV2; j_call: TRBJ1-1; clone_size: few; cdr3_nt: TGTGCCAGCAGTCAGCAACAGGGGGGAGACACTGAAGCTTTCTTT; cdr3_aa: CASSQQQGGDTEAFF
d_call: -; v_call: TRBV9; j_call: TRBJ1-6; clone_size: few; cdr3_nt: TGTGCCAGCAGCGTAGGTAATAATTCACCCCTCCACTTT; cdr3_aa: CASSVGNNSPLHF
d_call: -; v_call: TRBV19; j_call: TRBJ1-5; clone_size: once; cdr3_nt: TGTGCCAGTAGTATCGGCGGGGGGCGCGATCAGCCCCAGCATTTT; cdr3_aa: CASSIGGGRDQPQHF
d_call: TRBD2; v_call: TRBV9; j_call: TRBJ2-3; clone_size: -; cdr3_nt: TGTGCCAGCAGCACTTTTACTAGCGGGGGAGATACGCAGTATTTT; cdr3_aa: CASSTFTSGGDTQYF
d_call: TRBD1; v_call: TRBV2; j_call: TRBJ2-7; clone_size: -; cdr3_nt: TGTGCCAGCAGATTTTTACGGGACAGTCGCTCCTACGAGCAGTACTTC; cdr3_aa: CASRFLRDSRSYEQYF
d_call: TRBD1; v_call: TRBV12-3/TRBV12-4; j_call: TRBJ1-1; clone_size: -; cdr3_nt: TGTGCCAGCACCCCCAGGGGGCTCACTGAAGCTTTCTTT; cdr3_aa: CASTPRGLTEAFF
d_call: -; v_call: TRBV6-4; j_call: TRBJ2-3; clone_size: -; cdr3_nt: TGTGCCAGCAGTGAGGATCGGGAGGATACGCAGTATTTT; cdr3_aa: CASSEDREDTQYF
d_call: -; v_call: TRBV7-2; j_call: TRBJ1-1; clone_size: -; cdr3_nt: TGTGCCAGCAGCTTAGTAAAGGGGGTGAACACTGAAGCTTTCTTT; cdr3_aa: CASSLVKGVNTEAFF
d_call: TRBD1; v_call: TRBV9; j_call: TRBJ1-2; clone_size: -; cdr3_nt: TGTGCCAGCAGCACAAGGGACAGCCTAGTCTATGGCTACACCTTC; cdr3_aa: CASSTRDSLVYGYTF
d_call: TRBD1; v_call: TRBV23-1; j_call: TRBJ2-2; clone_size: -; cdr3_nt: TGCGCCAGCAGTCAAGGTGACAGGGCGACGGCCGGGGAGCTGTTTTTT; cdr3_aa: CASSQGDRATAGELFF
d_call: -; v_call: TRBV19; j_call: TRBJ1-2; clone_size: -; cdr3_nt: TGTGCCAGTAGTCGGCCAGGGTCATTCCATCGCTACACCTTC; cdr3_aa: CASSRPGSFHRYTF
d_call: -; v_call: TRBV3-1/TRBV3-2; j_call: TRBJ1-1; clone_size: -; cdr3_nt: TGTGCCAGCAGCCACTCGGCGGGGGGCCTAACTGAAGCTTTCTTT; cdr3_aa: CASSHSAGGLTEAFF
d_call: -; v_call: TRBV12-1; j_call: TRBJ2-3; clone_size: -; cdr3_nt: TGTGCCAGCAGCTTTATGCCTCCGGGAGCCCTCACAGATACGCAGTATTTT; cdr3_aa: CASSFMPPGALTDTQYF
d_call: -; v_call: TRBV18; j_call: TRBJ2-7; clone_size: -; cdr3_nt: TGTGCCAGCTCACTACAGGAAGTTAGCGAGCAGTACTTC; cdr3_aa: CASSLQEVSEQYF
d_call: -; v_call: TRBV6-5; j_call: TRBJ1-2; clone_size: once; cdr3_nt: TGTGCCAGCAGTTACAGACAGGCAACTAACTATGGCTACACCTTC; cdr3_aa: CASSYRQATNYGYTF
d_call: TRBD1; v_call: TRBV7-6; j_call: TRBJ2-6; clone_size: -; cdr3_nt: TGTGCCAGCAGCTTAGAGGCAGGGGGCCTTGGGGCCAACGTCCTGACTTTC; cdr3_aa: CASSLEAGGLGANVLTF
d_call: TRBD1; v_call: TRBV7-2; j_call: TRBJ1-3; clone_size: once; cdr3_nt: TGTGCCAGCAGCCTCACCGGGACAGTGGAAACAACCATATATTTT; cdr3_aa: CASSLTGTVETTIYF
d_call: -; v_call: TRBV28; j_call: TRBJ2-7; clone_size: few; cdr3_nt: TGTGCCAGCAGTTTGGGCCGGGGAAGGGAGCAGTACTTC; cdr3_aa: CASSLGRGREQYF
d_call: -; v_call: TRBV14; j_call: TRBJ2-2; clone_size: -; cdr3_nt: TGTGCCAGCAGCCAACAGGGAGGAGGGGCCGGGGAGCTGTTTTTT; cdr3_aa: CASSQQGGGAGELFF
d_call: -; v_call: TRBV10-3; j_call: TRBJ2-2; clone_size: -; cdr3_nt: TGTGCCATCACGTACTTTACCGGGGAGCTGTTTTTT; cdr3_aa: CAITYFTGELFF
d_call: -; v_call: TRBV30; j_call: TRBJ2-3; clone_size: -; cdr3_nt: TGTGCCTGGAGTGTAAGTAGTTGGGGCTCAGATACGCAGTATTTT; cdr3_aa: CAWSVSSWGSDTQYF
d_call: -; v_call: TRBV3-1/TRBV3-2; j_call: TRBJ2-7; clone_size: -; cdr3_nt: TGTGCCAGCAGCCACCCTACAGGGTCGCTAGTCTACGAGCAGTACTTC; cdr3_aa: CASSHPTGSLVYEQYF